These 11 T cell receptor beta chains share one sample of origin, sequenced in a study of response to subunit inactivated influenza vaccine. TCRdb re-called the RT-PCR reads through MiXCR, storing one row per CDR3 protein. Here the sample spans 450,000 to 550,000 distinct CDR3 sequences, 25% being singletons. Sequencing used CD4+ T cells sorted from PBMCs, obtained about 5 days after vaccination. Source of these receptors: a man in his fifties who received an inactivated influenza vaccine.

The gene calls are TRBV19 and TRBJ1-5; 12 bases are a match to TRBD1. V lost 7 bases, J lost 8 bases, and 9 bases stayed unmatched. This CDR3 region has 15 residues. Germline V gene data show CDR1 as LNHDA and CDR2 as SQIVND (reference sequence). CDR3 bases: TGTGCCAGTACCACGCGGGACAGGGGGCTTAAGCCCCAGCATTTT. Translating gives CASTTRDRGLKPQHF.

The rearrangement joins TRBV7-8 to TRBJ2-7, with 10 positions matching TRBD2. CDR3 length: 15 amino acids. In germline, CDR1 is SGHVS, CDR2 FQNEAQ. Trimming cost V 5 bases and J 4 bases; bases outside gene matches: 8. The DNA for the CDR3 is TGTGCCAGCAGCCCGAGGTCACTAGCGGGGTACGAGCAGTACTTC. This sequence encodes CASSPRSLAGYEQYF.

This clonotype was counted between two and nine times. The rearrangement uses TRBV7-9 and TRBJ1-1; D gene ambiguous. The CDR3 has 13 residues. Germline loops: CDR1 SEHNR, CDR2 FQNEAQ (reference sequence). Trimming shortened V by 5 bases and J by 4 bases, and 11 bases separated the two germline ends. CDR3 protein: CASSPGLSTEAFF. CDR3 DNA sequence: TGTGCCAGCAGCCCCGGGTTGTCCACTGAAGCTTTCTTT.

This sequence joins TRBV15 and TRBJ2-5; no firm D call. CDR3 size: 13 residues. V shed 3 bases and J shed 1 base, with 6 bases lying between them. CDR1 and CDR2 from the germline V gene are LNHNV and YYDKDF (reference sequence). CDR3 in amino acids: CATSRAPQETQYF. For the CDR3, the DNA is TGTGCCACCAGCAGGGCCCCCCAAGAGACCCAGTACTTC.

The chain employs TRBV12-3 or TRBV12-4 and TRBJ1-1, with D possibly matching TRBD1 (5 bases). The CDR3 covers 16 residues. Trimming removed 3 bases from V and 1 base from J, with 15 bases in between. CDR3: CASSFVSGGENTEAFF. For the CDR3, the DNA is TGTGCCAGCAGTTTTGTTTCGGGGGGAGAGAACACTGAAGCTTTCTTT.

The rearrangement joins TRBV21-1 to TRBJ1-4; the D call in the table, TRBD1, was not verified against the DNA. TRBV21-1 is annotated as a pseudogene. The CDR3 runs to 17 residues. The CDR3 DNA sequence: TGTGCCAGCAGCTTCACAGGGACGACAAGGGTTAATGAAAAACTGTTTTTT. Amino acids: CASSFTGTTRVNEKLFF.

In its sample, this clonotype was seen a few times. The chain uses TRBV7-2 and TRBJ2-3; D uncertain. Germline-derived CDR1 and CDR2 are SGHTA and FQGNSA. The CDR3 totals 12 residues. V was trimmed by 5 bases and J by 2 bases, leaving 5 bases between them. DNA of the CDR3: TGTGCCAGCAGCCGCAACACAGATACGCAGTATTTT. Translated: CASSRNTDTQYF.

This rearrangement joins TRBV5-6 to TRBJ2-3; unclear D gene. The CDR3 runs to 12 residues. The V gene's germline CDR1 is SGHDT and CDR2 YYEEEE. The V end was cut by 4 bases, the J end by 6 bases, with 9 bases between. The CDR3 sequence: CASSVYSDTQYF. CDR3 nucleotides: TGTGCCAGCAGCGTGTACAGTGATACGCAGTATTTT. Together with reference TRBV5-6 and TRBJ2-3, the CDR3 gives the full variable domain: DAGVTQSPTHLIKTRGQQVTLRCSPKSGHDTVSWYQQALGQGPQFIFQYYEEEERQRGNFPDRFSGHQFPNYSSELNVNALLLGDSALYLCASSVYSDTQYFGPGTRLTVL.

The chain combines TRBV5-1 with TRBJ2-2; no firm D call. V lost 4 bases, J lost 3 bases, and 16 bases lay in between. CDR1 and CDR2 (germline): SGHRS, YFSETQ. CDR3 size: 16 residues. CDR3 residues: CASSPLTWTDTGELFF. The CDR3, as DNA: TGCGCCAGCAGCCCTCTGACCTGGACGGACACCGGGGAGCTGTTTTTT.

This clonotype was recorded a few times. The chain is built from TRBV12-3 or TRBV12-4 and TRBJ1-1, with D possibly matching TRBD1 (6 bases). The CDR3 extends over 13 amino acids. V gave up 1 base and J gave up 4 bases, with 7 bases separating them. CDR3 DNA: TGTGCCAGCAGTTTAGGGGGGGCCACTGAAGCTTTCTTT. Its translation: CASSLGGATEAFF.

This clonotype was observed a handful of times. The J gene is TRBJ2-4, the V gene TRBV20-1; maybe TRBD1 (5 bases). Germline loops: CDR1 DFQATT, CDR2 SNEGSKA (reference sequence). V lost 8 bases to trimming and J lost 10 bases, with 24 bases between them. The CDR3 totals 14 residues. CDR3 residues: CSSDSLNPPGIQYF. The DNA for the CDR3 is TGCAGTTCCGACTCATTGAATCCCCCAGGGATTCAGTACTTC.